These T cell receptor beta chains were read from a single sample in a study of shared clonotypes between healthy human individuals. Assay: immunoSEQ multiplex PCR; the TCRdb copy retains only in-frame clones and omits some. The repertoire consists of approximately 2,300,000 clones, with around 93% occurring once and the leading ten covering roughly 0.34%. Specimen: naive CD4+ T cells from PBMCs. These receptors were collected from a man in his late teens or twenties in good health. Some clones in this sample may be carry-over from other donors' samples. Both conserved end residues are part of each CDR3. Each record gives: J gene, V gene, D gene, clone size, CDR3 protein, CDR3 DNA. D genes are given only for firm matches. For some rows the clone size is stated as once, few or many, or as a class when expanded; others skip it.

J: TRBJ2-3
V: TRBV5-1
D: TRBD2
size: NA
CDR3: CASSLEGAASGDTQYF
DNA: TGCGCCAGCAGCTTGGAGGGTGCTGCTAGCGGCGATACGCAGTATTTT

J: TRBJ2-5
V: TRBV5-1
D: NA
size: NA
CDR3: CASSLAGRETQYF
DNA: TGCGCCAGCAGCTTGGCCGGTCGCGAGACCCAGTACTTC

J: TRBJ1-2
V: TRBV6-1
D: NA
size: NA
CDR3: CASSEAIRRSPDGYTF
DNA: TGTGCCAGCAGTGAAGCTATAAGACGGAGCCCCGATGGCTACACCTTC

J: TRBJ1-4
V: TRBV28
D: TRBD1
size: NA
CDR3: CASSLPSGGFEKLFF
DNA: TGTGCCAGCAGTTTACCCTCAGGGGGGTTTGAAAAACTGTTTTTT

J: TRBJ1-2
V: TRBV28
D: NA
size: NA
CDR3: CASSENKNAYGYTF
DNA: TGTGCCAGCAGTGAAAACAAGAATGCCTATGGCTACACCTTC

J: TRBJ1-1
V: TRBV28
D: NA
size: NA
CDR3: CASSLRGAGYTEAFF
DNA: TGTGCCAGCAGTTTACGGGGGGCCGGGTACACTGAAGCTTTCTTT

J: TRBJ1-2
V: TRBV19
D: NA
size: NA
CDR3: CASTFSSGFGGYTF
DNA: TGTGCCAGTACGTTTTCGAGCGGTTTTGGAGGCTACACCTTC

J: TRBJ2-5
V: TRBV13
D: NA
size: NA
CDR3: CASSFGRGAQETQYF
DNA: TGTGCCAGCAGCTTTGGACGAGGGGCCCAAGAGACCCAGTACTTC

J: TRBJ2-1
V: TRBV18
D: TRBD1
size: NA
CDR3: CASSAQGLVDNEQFF
DNA: TGTGCCAGCTCCGCACAGGGGTTGGTGGACAATGAGCAGTTCTTC

J: TRBJ1-2
V: TRBV2
D: NA
size: NA
CDR3: CASSVIRSNYGYTF
DNA: TGTGCCAGCAGTGTTATCAGGTCTAACTATGGCTACACCTTC

J: TRBJ1-5
V: TRBV7-3
D: NA
size: NA
CDR3: CASSLTSAGGNQPQHF
DNA: TGTGCCAGCAGCTTAACGTCCGCAGGGGGCAATCAGCCCCAGCATTTT

J: TRBJ1-2
V: TRBV9
D: NA
size: NA
CDR3: CASSVAFGGRNVGYTF
DNA: TGTGCCAGCAGCGTAGCTTTTGGGGGGCGAAACGTTGGCTACACCTTC

J: TRBJ1-1
V: TRBV4-1
D: TRBD1
size: NA
CDR3: CASSQLGQPHTEAFF
DNA: TGCGCCAGCAGCCAACTGGGACAGCCCCACACTGAAGCTTTCTTT

J: TRBJ1-1
V: TRBV11-2
D: NA
size: NA
CDR3: CASSLGVLGSPEAFF
DNA: TGTGCCAGCAGCTTAGGGGTTTTGGGCAGCCCTGAAGCTTTCTTT

J: TRBJ1-2
V: TRBV7-9
D: NA
size: NA
CDR3: CASSRPLGNYGYTF
DNA: TGTGCCAGCAGCAGACCTCTGGGGAACTATGGCTACACCTTC

J: TRBJ2-5
V: TRBV5-1
D: NA
size: once
CDR3: CASSPRGGETQYF
DNA: TGCGCCAGCAGCCCCAGAGGTGGGGAGACCCAGTACTTC

J: TRBJ1-5
V: TRBV6-5
D: NA
size: NA
CDR3: CASSYDGRQPQHF
DNA: TGTGCCAGCAGTTATGACGGGCGGCAGCCCCAGCATTTT

J: TRBJ1-1
V: TRBV2
D: NA
size: NA
CDR3: CAGTVGRMNTEAFF
DNA: TGTGCCGGCACAGTCGGTAGAATGAACACTGAAGCTTTCTTT

J: TRBJ2-1
V: TRBV9
D: TRBD1
size: NA
CDR3: CASSAGTDNEQFF
DNA: TGTGCCAGCAGCGCCGGGACAGACAATGAGCAGTTCTTC

J: TRBJ2-3
V: TRBV28
D: NA
size: NA
CDR3: CASKDPTDTQYF
DNA: TGTGCCAGCAAGGATCCCACAGATACGCAGTATTTT

J: TRBJ2-7
V: TRBV15
D: TRBD2
size: few
CDR3: CATSRAFFGLAGDEQYF
DNA: TGTGCCACCAGCAGAGCCTTCTTTGGACTAGCGGGAGACGAGCAGTACTTC

J: TRBJ2-7
V: TRBV18
D: NA
size: NA
CDR3: CASSPDSYEQYF
DNA: TGTGCCAGCTCCCCGGACAGTTACGAGCAGTACTTC